These 11 T cell receptor beta chains share one sample of origin, sequenced in a study of blood T cell repertoires in COVID-19. Clones were read by immunoSEQ multiplex PCR, and TCRdb kept only the in-frame ones, dropping some. The sample contains approximately 170,000 clones, approximately 79% of which appear only once. The sample was peripheral blood. The source of these receptors is a woman of 80 years or more with acute or convalescent COVID-19.

The rearrangement uses TRBV12-5 and TRBJ2-7; 9 bases match TRBD2. V lost 5 bases and J lost 3; bases outside the gene matches: 11. The CDR3 length is 16 residues. CDR1 is LGHNT and CDR2 is FRNRAP in the germline V gene. The CDR3: CASGPHLAGIRYEQYF. CDR3 nucleotides: TGTGCTAGTGGTCCCCATCTAGCGGGGATACGCTACGAGCAGTACTTC.

This chain links TRBV27 with TRBJ2-7; TRBD1 agrees at 12 bases. Germline-derived CDR1 and CDR2 are MNHEY and SMNVEV (reference sequence). The CDR3 extends over 19 amino acids. V shed 4 bases and J 0 bases; nucleotides not matched to a gene: 13. The CDR3 reads CASSSPSGTGGVSSYEQYF. The CDR3 DNA sequence: TGTGCCAGCAGTTCCCCATCCGGGACAGGGGGCGTAAGCTCCTACGAGCAGTACTTC.

This chain uses TRBV19 with TRBJ2-2; D is perhaps TRBD2 (5 bases). V was cut by 3 bases and J by 4 bases, with 6 bases left in between. Germline CDR1 is LNHDA and CDR2 is SQIVND (reference sequence). The CDR3 runs 13 residues. The CDR3, as DNA: TGTGCCAGTAGTATTGAGGGCACCGGGGAGCTGTTTTTT. It translates to CASSIEGTGELFF.

Written as DNA, the CDR3 is TGTGCCAGCAGCCAAGTCGCGGGAGGTGGCGCGCAGTATTTT. Protein: CASSQVAGGGAQYF. The chain couples TRBV3-1 (or the pseudogene TRBV3-2) to TRBJ2-3, with 8 nucleotides matching TRBD2. Germline CDR1 and CDR2: LGHDT and YNNKEL (reference sequence). The CDR3 has 14 amino acids. V lost 1 base, J lost 10 bases, and 7 bases stayed unmatched.

This chain links TRBV6-5 with TRBJ2-5; 9 bases fit TRBD1. The CDR3 is 14 amino acids. With V trimmed by 2 bases and J by 2 bases, 0 bases remained unmatched. From germline, CDR1 is MNHEY and CDR2 SVGAGI. This CDR3 is CASSYGTGQETQYF. CDR3 sequence (DNA): TGTGCCAGCAGTTACGGGACAGGGCAAGAGACCCAGTACTTC.

The gene calls are TRBV19 and TRBJ2-1; the D gene is possibly TRBD1 (6 bases). The germline V gene encodes CDR1 LNHDA and CDR2 SQIVND (reference sequence). There are 16 residues in the CDR3. Trimming removed 7 bases from V and 9 bases from J, with 25 bases in between. This CDR3 reads CASKWPVLVRGLEQFF. The CDR3 DNA reads as TGTGCCAGTAAATGGCCGGTTCTAGTCAGGGGTCTTGAGCAGTTCTTC.

This clone was recorded only once. The V call is TRBV5-6, the J call TRBJ1-1; possibly TRBD1 for D (6 bases). The CDR3 extends over 14 amino acids. V lost 5 bases and J lost 0, with 11 bases in between. CDR1 and CDR2 from the germline V gene are SGHDT and YYEEEE. The CDR3 here is CASSRDTVNTEAFF. The CDR3 bases are TGTGCCAGCAGTCGGGACACCGTGAACACTGAAGCTTTCTTT. Combining the CDR3 with reference TRBV5-6 and TRBJ1-1 gives the whole variable domain DAGVTQSPTHLIKTRGQQVTLRCSPKSGHDTVSWYQQALGQGPQFIFQYYEEEERQRGNFPDRFSGHQFPNYSSELNVNALLLGDSALYLCASSRDTVNTEAFFGQGTRLTVV.

This clone showed up just a few times. This chain links TRBV4-2 with TRBJ1-6; D call uncertain. Germline-derived CDR1 and CDR2 are LGHNA and YNFKEQ. CDR3 size: 16 residues. Deletions cut 0 bases from V and 7 bases from J, with 13 bases between. The CDR3 sequence: CASSQEGYGNNSPLHF. The DNA of the CDR3 is TGTGCCAGCAGCCAAGAAGGGTACGGGAACAATTCACCCCTCCACTTT.

This clone has ten or more counts. The chain has TRBV25-1 and TRBJ1-5; 7 positions agree with TRBD1. Trimming removed 1 base from V and 0 bases from J; junction bases left unmatched: 9. The length of the CDR3 is 18 residues. Germline V gives CDR1 MGHDK, CDR2 SYGVNS. The CDR3 here is CASSESGLGTDSNQPQHF. CDR3 DNA: TGTGCCAGCAGTGAATCTGGGCTAGGGACAGATAGCAATCAGCCCCAGCATTTT. The full variable domain, its missing parts supplied by reference TRBV25-1 and TRBJ1-5, is EADIYQTPRYLVIGTGKKITLECSQTMGHDKMYWYQQDPGMELHLIHYSYGVNSTEKGDLSSESTVSRIRTEHFPLTLESARPSHTSQYLCASSESGLGTDSNQPQHFGDGTRLSIL.

The V gene is TRBV30, the J gene TRBJ2-5; 8 bases fit TRBD1. Germline CDR1 and CDR2: GTSNPN and SVGIG (reference sequence). The CDR3 sequence is 17 residues long. V was pared by 0 bases and J by 3 bases, with 12 bases of the junction left unmatched. CDR3 nucleotide sequence: TGTGCCTGGAGTGTTGTGCAGGGGGCGCTTCTAGAAGAGACCCAGTACTTC. The encoded protein is CAWSVVQGALLEETQYF.

CDR3 nucleotides: TGTGCCAGTAACCAACCCCGGGGGGGACACCTAGCGAGCTCCTACAATGAGCAGTTCTTC. It translates to CASNQPRGGHLASSYNEQFF. This chain uses TRBV19 with TRBJ2-1; 8 nucleotides match TRBD2. The CDR3 runs to 20 residues. Germline V gives CDR1 LNHDA, CDR2 SQIVND (reference sequence). The J segment lost 0 bases and the V segment lost 7 bases, leaving 20 bases of the junction unmatched.